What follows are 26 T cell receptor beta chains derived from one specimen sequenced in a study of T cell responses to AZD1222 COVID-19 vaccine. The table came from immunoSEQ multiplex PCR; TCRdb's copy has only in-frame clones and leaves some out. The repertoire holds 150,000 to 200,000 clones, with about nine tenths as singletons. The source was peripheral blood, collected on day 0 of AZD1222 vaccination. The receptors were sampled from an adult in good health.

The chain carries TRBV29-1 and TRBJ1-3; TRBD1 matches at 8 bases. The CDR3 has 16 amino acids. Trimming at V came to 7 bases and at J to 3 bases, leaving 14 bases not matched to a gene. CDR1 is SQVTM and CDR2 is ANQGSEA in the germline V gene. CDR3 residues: CSAEGWLGTGGNTIYF. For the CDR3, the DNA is TGCAGCGCCGAGGGTTGGTTAGGGACAGGTGGAAACACCATATATTTT.

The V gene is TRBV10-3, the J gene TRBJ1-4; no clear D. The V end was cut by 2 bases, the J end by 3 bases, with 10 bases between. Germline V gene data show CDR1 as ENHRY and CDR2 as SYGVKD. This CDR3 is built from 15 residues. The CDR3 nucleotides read TGTGCCATCAGTGAGGACGGGGTCCCTAATGAAAAACTGTTTTTT. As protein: CAISEDGVPNEKLFF.

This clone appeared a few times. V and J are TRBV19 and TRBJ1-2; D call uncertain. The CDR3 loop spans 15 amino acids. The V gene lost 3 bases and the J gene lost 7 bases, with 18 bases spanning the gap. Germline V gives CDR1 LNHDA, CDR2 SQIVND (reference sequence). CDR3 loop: CASSIGSAGTSGYTF. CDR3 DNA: TGTGCCAGTAGTATTGGAAGTGCAGGCACTAGTGGCTACACCTTC.

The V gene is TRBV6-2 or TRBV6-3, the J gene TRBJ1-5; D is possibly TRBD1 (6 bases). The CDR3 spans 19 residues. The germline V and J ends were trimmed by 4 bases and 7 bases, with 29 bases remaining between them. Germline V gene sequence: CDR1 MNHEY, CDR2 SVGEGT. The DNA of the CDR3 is TGTGCCAGCAGTTTTCTCCCAACACCAGGTTCGGGGGGCGAACAGCCCCAGCATTTT. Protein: CASSFLPTPGSGGEQPQHF.

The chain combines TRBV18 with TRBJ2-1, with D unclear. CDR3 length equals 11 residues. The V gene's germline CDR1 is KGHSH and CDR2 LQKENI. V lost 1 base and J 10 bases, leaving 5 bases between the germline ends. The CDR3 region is CASSPLVEQFF. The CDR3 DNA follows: TGTGCCAGCTCACCACTGGTGGAGCAGTTCTTC.

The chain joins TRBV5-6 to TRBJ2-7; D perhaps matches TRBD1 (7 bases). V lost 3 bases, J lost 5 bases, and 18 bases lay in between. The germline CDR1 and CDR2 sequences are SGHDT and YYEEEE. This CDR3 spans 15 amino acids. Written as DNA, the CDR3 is TGTGCCAGCAGCTCGACAGGGCAGCGCGGGAACGAGCAGTACTTC. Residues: CASSSTGQRGNEQYF.

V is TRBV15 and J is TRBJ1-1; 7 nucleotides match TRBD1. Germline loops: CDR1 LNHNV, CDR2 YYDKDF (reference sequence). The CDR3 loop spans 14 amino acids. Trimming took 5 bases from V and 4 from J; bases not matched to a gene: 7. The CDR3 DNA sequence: TGTGCCACCAGCCTTGACAGGGTCAGCACTGAAGCTTTCTTT. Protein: CATSLDRVSTEAFF.

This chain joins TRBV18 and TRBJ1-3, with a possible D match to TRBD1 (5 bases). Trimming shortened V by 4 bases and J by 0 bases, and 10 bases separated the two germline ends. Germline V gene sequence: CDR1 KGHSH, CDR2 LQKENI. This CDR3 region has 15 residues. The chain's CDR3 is CASSLGESSGNTIYF. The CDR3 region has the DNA TGTGCCAGCTCACTGGGGGAGAGCTCTGGAAACACCATATATTTT.

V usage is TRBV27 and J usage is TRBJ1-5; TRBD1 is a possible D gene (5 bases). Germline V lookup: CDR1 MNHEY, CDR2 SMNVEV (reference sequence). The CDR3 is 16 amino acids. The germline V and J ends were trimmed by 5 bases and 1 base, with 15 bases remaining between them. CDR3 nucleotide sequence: TGTGCCAGCAGTCCGCTGAGGGGAGTAAGCAATCAGCCCCAGCATTTT. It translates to CASSPLRGVSNQPQHF.

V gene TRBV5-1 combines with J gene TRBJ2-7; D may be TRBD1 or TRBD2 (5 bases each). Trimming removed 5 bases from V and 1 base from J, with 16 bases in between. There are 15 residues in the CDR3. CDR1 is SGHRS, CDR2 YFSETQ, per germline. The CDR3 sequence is CASSPGTVPSYEQYF. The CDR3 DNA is TGCGCCAGCAGTCCCGGGACGGTCCCTTCCTACGAGCAGTACTTC.

CDR3 sequence reads: CASSPINEKLFF. For the CDR3, the DNA is TGTGCCAGCAGCCCTATTAATGAAAAACTGTTTTTT. The chain employs TRBV7-2 and TRBJ1-4; unclear D gene. Trimming left V 5 bases short and J 4 bases short, with 5 bases between. CDR3 length: 12 residues. CDR1 and CDR2 from the germline V gene are SGHTA and FQGNSA.

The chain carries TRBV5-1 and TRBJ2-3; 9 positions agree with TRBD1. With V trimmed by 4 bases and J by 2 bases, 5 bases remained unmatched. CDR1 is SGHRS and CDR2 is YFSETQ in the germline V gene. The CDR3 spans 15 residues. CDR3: CASSPGQGHTDTQYF. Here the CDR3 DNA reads TGCGCCAGCAGCCCGGGACAGGGCCACACAGATACGCAGTATTTT.

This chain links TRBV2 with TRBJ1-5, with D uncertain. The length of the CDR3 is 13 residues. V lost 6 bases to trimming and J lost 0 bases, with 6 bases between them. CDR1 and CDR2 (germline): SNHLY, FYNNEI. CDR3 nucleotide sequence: TGTGCCAGCAGCCGGGATAGCAATCAGCCCCAGCATTTT. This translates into CASSRDSNQPQHF.

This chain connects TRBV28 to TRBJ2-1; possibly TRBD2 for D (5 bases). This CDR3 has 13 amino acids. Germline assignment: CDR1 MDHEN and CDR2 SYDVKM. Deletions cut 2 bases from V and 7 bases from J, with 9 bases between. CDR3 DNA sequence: TGTGCCAGCAGTTTAAGAGGGATTAATGAGCAGTTCTTC. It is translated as CASSLRGINEQFF.

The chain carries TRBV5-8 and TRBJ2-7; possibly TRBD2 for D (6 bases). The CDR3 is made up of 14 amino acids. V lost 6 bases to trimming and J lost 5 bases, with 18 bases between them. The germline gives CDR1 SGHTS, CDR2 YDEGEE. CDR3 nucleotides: TGTGCCAGCATCCCGGGCCGACTAGGGGACGAGCAGTACTTC. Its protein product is CASIPGRLGDEQYF.

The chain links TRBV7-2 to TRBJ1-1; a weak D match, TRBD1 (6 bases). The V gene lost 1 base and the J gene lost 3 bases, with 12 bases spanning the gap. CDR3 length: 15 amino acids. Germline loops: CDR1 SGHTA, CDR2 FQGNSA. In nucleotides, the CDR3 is TGTGCCAGCAGCTTAGTCGGGGGGCGGGACACTGAAGCTTTCTTT. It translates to CASSLVGGRDTEAFF.

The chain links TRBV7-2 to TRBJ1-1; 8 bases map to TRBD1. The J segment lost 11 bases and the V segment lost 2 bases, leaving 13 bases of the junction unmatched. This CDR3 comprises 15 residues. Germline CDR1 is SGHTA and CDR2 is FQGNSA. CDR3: CASSLQGALFGRAFF. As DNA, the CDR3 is TGTGCCAGCAGCTTACAGGGGGCGTTATTTGGACGGGCTTTCTTT. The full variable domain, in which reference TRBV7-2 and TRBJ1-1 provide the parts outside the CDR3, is GAGVSQSPSNKVTEKGKDVELRCDPISGHTALYWYRQSLGQGLEFLIYFQGNSAPDKSGLPSDRFSAERTGGSVSTLTIQRTQQEDSAVYLCASSLQGALFGRAFFGQGTRLTVV.

The CDR3 DNA reads TGTGCCAGCAGTCTAGGGGTGGGGCAGGGCGGAGACCAGTACTTC. It codes for CASSLGVGQGGDQYF. The V and J genes are TRBV7-9 and TRBJ2-5; TRBD1 might be the D (5 bases). The germline V gene encodes CDR1 SEHNR and CDR2 FQNEAQ (reference sequence). CDR3 length: 15 residues. V was pared by 6 bases and J by 10 bases, with 24 bases between.

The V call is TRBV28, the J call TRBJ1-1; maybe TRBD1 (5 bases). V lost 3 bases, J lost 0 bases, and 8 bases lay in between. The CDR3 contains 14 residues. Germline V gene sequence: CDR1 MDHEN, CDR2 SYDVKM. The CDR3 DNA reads TGTGCCAGCAGTTTTCAGGGTTTGAACACTGAAGCTTTCTTT. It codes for CASSFQGLNTEAFF.

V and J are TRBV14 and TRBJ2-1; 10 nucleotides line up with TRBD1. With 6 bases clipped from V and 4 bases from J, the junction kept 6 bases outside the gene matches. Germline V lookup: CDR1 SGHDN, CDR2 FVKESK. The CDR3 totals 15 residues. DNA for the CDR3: TGTGCCAGCAGAGAGGGACAGGGGTTGTACAATGAGCAGTTCTTC. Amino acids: CASREGQGLYNEQFF. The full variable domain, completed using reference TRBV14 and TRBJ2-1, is EAGVTQFPSHSVIEKGQTVTLRCDPISGHDNLYWYRRVMGKEIKFLLHFVKESKQDESGMPNNRFLAERTGGTYSTLKVQPAELEDSGVYFCASREGQGLYNEQFFGPGTRLTVL.

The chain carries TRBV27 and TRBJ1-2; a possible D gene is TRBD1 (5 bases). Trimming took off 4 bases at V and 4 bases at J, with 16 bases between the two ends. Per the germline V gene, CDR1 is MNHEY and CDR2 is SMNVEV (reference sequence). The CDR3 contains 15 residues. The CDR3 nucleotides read TGTGCCAGCAGTTCGGTGAGGGGCGCGGCCTATGGCTACACCTTC. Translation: CASSSVRGAAYGYTF.

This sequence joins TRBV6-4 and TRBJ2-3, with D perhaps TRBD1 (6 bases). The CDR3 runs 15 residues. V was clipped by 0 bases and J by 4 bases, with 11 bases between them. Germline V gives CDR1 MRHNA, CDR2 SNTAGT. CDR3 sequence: CASSDSLQGSDTQYF. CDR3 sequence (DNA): TGTGCCAGCAGTGACTCGCTACAGGGCTCAGATACGCAGTATTTT.

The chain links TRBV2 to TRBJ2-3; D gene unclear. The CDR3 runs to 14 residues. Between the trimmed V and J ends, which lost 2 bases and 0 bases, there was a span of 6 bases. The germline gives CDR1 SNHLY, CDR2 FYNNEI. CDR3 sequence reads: CASSENYSTDTQYF. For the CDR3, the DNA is TGTGCCAGCAGTGAAAACTATAGCACAGATACGCAGTATTTT.

In DNA form, the CDR3 reads TGTGCCTGGACCAGGACAGCCGGAAACACCATATATTTT. As protein: CAWTRTAGNTIYF. The chain carries TRBV30 and TRBJ1-3; possible D gene TRBD1, 6 bases. Per germline, CDR1 GTSNPN and CDR2 SVGIG (reference sequence). The V end was cut by 4 bases, the J end by 4 bases, with 11 bases between. The CDR3 covers 13 residues.

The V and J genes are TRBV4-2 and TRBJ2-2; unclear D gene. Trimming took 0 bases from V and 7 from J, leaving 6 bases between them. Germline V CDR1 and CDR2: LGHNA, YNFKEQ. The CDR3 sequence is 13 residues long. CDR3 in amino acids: CASSQDMGGELFF. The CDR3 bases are TGTGCCAGCAGCCAAGATATGGGCGGGGAGCTGTTTTTT.

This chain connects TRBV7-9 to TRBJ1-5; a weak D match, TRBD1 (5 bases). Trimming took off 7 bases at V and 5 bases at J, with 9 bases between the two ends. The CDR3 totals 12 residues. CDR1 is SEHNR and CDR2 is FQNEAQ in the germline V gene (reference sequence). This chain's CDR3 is CASTWGDQPQHF. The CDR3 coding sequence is TGTGCCAGCACCTGGGGGGATCAGCCCCAGCATTTT.